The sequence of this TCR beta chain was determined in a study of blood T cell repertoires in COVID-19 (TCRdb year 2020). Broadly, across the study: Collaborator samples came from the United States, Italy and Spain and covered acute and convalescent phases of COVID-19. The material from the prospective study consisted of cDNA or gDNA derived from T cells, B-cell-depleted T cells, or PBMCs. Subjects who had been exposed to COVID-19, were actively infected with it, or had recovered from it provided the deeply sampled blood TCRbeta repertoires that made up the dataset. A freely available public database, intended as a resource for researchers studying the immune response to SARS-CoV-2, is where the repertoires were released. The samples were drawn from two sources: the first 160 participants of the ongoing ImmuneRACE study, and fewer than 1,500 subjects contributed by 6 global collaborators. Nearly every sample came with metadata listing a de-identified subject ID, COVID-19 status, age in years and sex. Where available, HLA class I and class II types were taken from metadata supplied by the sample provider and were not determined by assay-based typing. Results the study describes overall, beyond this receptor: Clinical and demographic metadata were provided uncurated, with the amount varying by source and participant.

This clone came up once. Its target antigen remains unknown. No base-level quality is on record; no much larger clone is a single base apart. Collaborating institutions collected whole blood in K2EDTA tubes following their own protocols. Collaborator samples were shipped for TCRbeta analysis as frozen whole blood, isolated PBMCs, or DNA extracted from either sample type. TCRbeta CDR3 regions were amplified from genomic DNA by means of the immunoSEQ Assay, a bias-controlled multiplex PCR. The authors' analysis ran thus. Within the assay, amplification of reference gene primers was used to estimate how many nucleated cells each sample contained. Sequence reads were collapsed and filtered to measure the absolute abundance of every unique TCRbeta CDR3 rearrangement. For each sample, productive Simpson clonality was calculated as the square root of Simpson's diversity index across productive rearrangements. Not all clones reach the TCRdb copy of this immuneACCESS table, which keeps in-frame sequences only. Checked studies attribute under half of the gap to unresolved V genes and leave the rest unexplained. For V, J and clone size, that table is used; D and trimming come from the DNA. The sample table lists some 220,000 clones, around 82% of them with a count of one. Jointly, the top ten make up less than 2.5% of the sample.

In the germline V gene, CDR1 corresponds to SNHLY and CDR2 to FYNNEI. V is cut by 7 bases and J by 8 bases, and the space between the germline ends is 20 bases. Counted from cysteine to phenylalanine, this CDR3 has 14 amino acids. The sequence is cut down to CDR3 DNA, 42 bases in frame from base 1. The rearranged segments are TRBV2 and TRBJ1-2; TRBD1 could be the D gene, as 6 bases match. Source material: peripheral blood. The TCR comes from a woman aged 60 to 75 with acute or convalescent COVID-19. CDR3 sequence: CASTLFYREIGYTF. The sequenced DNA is TGTGCCAGCACCCTATTTTACAGGGAGATCGGCTACACCTTC.